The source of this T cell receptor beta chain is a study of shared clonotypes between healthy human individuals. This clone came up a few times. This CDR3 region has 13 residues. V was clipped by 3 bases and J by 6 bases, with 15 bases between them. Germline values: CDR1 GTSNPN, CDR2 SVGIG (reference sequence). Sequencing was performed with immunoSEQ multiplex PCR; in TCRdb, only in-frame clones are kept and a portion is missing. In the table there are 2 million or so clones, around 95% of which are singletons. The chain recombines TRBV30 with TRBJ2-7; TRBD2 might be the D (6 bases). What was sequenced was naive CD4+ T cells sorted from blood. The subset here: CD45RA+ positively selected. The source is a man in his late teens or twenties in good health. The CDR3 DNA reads TGTGCCTGGAGCTCGGAGGGTCTGGGCGAGCAGTACTTC. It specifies CAWSSEGLGEQYF.